This T cell receptor (beta chain) was recorded in a study of cytomegalovirus exposure and HLA in healthy donors. This clone turned up a few times. Vbeta (60) and Jbeta (13) primers were used in the PCR. The data were produced by immunoSEQ multiplex PCR, yet TCRdb's version contains in-frame clones alone and is incomplete. The sample has approximately 190,000 clones, 87% seen once. Deletions cut 6 bases from V and 5 bases from J, with 9 bases between. Germline CDR1 DFQATT, CDR2 SNEGSKA (reference sequence). CDR3 length: 11 residues. This rearrangement joins TRBV20-1 to TRBJ2-3; D unresolved. The sequenced sample consisted of PBMCs. This sequence originates from a boy younger than 10 in good health and CMV-seronegative. The CDR3 protein is CSARRVDTQYF. Written as DNA, the CDR3 is TGCAGTGCCAGGCGTGTAGATACGCAGTATTTT.